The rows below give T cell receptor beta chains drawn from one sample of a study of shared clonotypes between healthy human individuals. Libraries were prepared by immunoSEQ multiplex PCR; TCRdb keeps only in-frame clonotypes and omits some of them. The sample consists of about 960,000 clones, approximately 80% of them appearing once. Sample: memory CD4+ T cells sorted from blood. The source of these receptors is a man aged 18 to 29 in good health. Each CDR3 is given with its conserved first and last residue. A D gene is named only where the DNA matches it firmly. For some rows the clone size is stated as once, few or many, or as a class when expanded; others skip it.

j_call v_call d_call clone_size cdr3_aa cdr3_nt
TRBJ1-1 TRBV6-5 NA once CASSSPNMNTEAFF TGTGCCAGCAGCTCGCCGAATATGAACACTGAAGCTTTCTTT
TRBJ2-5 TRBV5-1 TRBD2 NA CASSSGLAGRETQYF TGCGCCAGCAGCTCGGGACTAGCGGGGAGAGAGACCCAGTACTTC
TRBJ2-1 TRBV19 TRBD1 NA CASSLQGVPYNEQFF TGTGCCAGTAGTTTACAGGGGGTACCCTACAATGAGCAGTTCTTC
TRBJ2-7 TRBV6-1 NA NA CASSERLVGSYEQYF TGTGCCAGCAGTGAAAGACTAGTTGGGTCCTACGAGCAGTACTTC
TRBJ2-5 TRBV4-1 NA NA CASSQIGGGRETQYF TGCGCCAGCAGCCAAATTGGGGGGGGCCGAGAGACCCAGTACTTC
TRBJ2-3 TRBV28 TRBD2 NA CASSFPPGAGTDTQYF TGTGCCAGCAGTTTTCCTCCTGGAGCGGGAACAGATACGCAGTATTTT
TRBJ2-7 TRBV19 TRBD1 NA CASSITGQGLYEQYF TGTGCCAGTAGTATAACGGGACAGGGCTTGTACGAGCAGTACTTC
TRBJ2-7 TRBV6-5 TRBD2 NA CASRRSGSSYEQYF TGTGCCAGCAGGCGCAGCGGGAGCTCCTACGAGCAGTACTTC
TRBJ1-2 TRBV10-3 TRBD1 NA CAISDLGTVDGYTF TGTGCCATCAGTGACTTAGGGACAGTTGATGGCTACACCTTC
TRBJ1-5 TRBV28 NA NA CASSLAGSLNQPQHF TGTGCCAGCAGTTTAGCAGGGAGTCTAAATCAGCCCCAGCATTTT
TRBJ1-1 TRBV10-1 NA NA CASSEGPRAAFF TGCGCCAGCAGTGAGGGGCCCCGTGCAGCTTTCTTT
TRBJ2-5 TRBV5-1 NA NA CASSYRDIETQYF TGCGCCAGCAGTTACCGGGACATAGAGACCCAGTACTTC
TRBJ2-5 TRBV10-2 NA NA CASSTSTVKETQYF TGCGCCAGCAGCACTTCGACGGTGAAAGAGACCCAGTACTTC
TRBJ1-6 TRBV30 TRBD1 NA CAWSGGTGKGVYNSPLHF TGTGCCTGGAGTGGTGGGACAGGGAAGGGGGTCTATAATTCACCCCTCCACTTT
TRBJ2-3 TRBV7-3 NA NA CASSPESTDTQYF TGTGCCAGCAGCCCCGAGAGCACAGATACGCAGTATTTT
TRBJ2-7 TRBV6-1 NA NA CASINNKGRPYF TGTGCCAGCATAAACAATAAGGGACGTCCGTACTTC
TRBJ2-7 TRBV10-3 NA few CAISGGNPYEQYF TGTGCCATCAGTGGTGGGAACCCCTACGAGCAGTACTTC
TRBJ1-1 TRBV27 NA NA CASNRVPNTEAFF TGTGCCAGCAATAGAGTACCGAACACTGAAGCTTTCTTT
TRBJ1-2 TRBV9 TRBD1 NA CASSGGTGPNYGYTF TGTGCCAGCAGCGGCGGGACAGGGCCTAACTATGGCTACACCTTC
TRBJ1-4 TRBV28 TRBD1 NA CASSSGTVTNEKLFF TGTGCCAGCAGCTCCGGGACAGTAACTAATGAAAAACTGTTTTTT
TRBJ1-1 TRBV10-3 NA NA CAISPTELNTEAFF TGTGCCATCAGCCCGACAGAATTGAACACTGAAGCTTTCTTT
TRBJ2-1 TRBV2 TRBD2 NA CASRDGGNEQFF TGTGCCAGCAGGGACGGGGGGAATGAGCAGTTCTTC
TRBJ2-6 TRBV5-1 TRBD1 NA CASSGTGAGANVLTF TGCGCCAGCAGCGGGACAGGGGCTGGGGCCAACGTCCTGACTTTC
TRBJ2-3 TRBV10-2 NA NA CATLWGETSTDTQYF TGCGCCACCTTGTGGGGGGAAACTAGCACAGATACGCAGTATTTT
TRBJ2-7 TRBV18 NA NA CASSINHEQYF TGTGCCAGCTCAATCAACCACGAGCAGTACTTC
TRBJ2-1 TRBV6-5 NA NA CASSASLWAEQFF TGTGCCAGCAGTGCCTCCCTATGGGCTGAGCAGTTCTTC
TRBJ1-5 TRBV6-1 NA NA CASSELIRQPQHF TGTGCCAGCAGTGAACTGATACGTCAGCCCCAGCATTTT
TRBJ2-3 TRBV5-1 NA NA CASSSFLGSSTDTQYF TGCGCCAGCAGTTCCTTTCTCGGGTCAAGCACAGATACGCAGTATTTT
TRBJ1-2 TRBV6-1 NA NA CASADPERGHGYTF TGTGCCAGCGCTGACCCGGAGAGAGGACATGGCTACACCTTC
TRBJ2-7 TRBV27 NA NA CASSESRWYEQYF TGTGCCAGCAGTGAATCCAGGTGGTACGAGCAGTACTTC
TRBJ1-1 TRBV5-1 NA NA CASSPEKGILAFF TGCGCCAGCAGCCCGGAAAAGGGGATTCTGGCTTTCTTT
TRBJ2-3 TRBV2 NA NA CATNRAPTDTQYF TGTGCCACTAATAGGGCCCCCACAGATACGCAGTATTTT
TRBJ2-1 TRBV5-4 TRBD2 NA CASSTGTSGGYNEQFF TGTGCCAGCAGCACCGGGACTAGCGGGGGGTACAATGAGCAGTTCTTC
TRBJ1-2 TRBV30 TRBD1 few CAWSVRGQGDRYTF TGTGCCTGGAGTGTTAGGGGACAGGGGGATCGCTACACCTTC
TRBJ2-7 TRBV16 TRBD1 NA CASSQSRTGSSYEQYF TGTGCCAGCAGCCAATCAAGGACAGGGAGCTCCTACGAGCAGTACTTC
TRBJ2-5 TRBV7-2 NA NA CASSSEGGTETQYF TGTGCCAGCAGCTCCGAGGGTGGGACGGAGACCCAGTACTTC
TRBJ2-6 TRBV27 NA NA CASTVAVSGANVLTF TGTGCCAGCACGGTGGCAGTCTCTGGGGCCAACGTCCTGACTTTC
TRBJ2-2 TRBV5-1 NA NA CASSNLGRGSTGELFF TGCGCCAGCAGCAATCTCGGGAGAGGGAGCACCGGGGAGCTGTTTTTT
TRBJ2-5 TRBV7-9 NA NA CASSHEETQYF TGTGCCAGCAGTCATGAAGAGACCCAGTACTTC
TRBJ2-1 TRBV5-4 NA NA CASSAGLGEQFF TGTGCCAGCAGCGCTGGACTGGGGGAGCAGTTCTTC
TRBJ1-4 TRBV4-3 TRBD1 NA CASSLIQGAGEKLFF TGCGCCAGCAGCCTGATTCAGGGGGCGGGTGAAAAACTGTTTTTT
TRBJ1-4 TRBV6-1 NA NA CASSEVRVGEKLFF TGTGCCAGCAGTGAAGTCAGGGTCGGGGAAAAACTGTTTTTT
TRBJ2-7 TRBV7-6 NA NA CASSLEVGTHSYEQYF TGTGCCAGCAGCTTAGAGGTCGGGACCCACTCCTACGAGCAGTACTTC
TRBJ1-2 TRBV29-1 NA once CSVLRDGYTF TGCAGCGTTTTAAGGGATGGCTACACCTTC
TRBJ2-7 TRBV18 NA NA CASSPPTTYTYEQYF TGTGCCAGCTCACCACCGACGACCTATACCTACGAGCAGTACTTC
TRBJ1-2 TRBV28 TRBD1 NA CASRGQGLYGYTF TGTGCCAGCAGGGGACAGGGGCTCTATGGCTACACCTTC
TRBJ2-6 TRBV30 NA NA CAWKGWGANVLTF TGTGCCTGGAAGGGTTGGGGGGCCAACGTCCTGACTTTC
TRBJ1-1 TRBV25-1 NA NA CASSEFDTSENTEAFF TGTGCCAGCAGTGAATTTGACACATCGGAAAACACTGAAGCTTTCTTT
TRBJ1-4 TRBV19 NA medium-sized CASSVSEKLFF TGTGCCAGTAGTGTCTCGGAAAAACTGTTTTTT
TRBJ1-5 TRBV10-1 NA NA CASSEGSGAQHF TGCGCCAGCAGTGAGGGAAGTGGAGCCCAGCATTTT
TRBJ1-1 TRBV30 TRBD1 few CAWTRTGAGAEAFF TGTGCCTGGACCCGGACAGGCGCGGGCGCTGAAGCTTTCTTT
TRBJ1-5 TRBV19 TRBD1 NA CASSTNRGPSNQPQHF TGTGCCAGTAGTACTAACAGGGGGCCGAGCAATCAGCCCCAGCATTTT
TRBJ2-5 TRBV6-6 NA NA CASSYSTSRETQYF TGTGCCAGCAGTTACTCGACAAGCCGAGAGACCCAGTACTTC
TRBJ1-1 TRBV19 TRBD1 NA CASSIGGKGGRSTEAFF TGTGCCAGTAGTATAGGAGGTAAAGGGGGCCGGAGCACTGAAGCTTTCTTT
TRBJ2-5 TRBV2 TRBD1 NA CASSPDRVETQYF TGTGCCAGCAGCCCGGACAGGGTAGAGACCCAGTACTTC
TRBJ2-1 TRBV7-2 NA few CASSLLHVEQFF TGTGCCAGCAGCCTCCTACACGTTGAGCAGTTCTTC
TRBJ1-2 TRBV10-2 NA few CASSESRDYGYTF TGCGCCAGCAGTGAGTCCAGGGACTATGGCTACACCTTC
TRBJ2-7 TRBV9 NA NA CASSVAGMAYEQYF TGTGCCAGCAGCGTAGCAGGAATGGCCTACGAGCAGTACTTC
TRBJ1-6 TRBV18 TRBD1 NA CASSGDRSNSPLHF TGTGCCAGCTCAGGGGACAGGAGCAATTCACCCCTCCACTTT